Below, one T cell receptor beta chain is given with its context. This clone was detected once. It has no known antigen specificity. One base away there is no much larger clone; base qualities are not given. The immunoSEQ Assay, a bias-controlled multiplex PCR, was used to amplify TCRbeta CDR3 regions from genomic DNA. Regarding the original processing steps: The number of nucleated cells in each sample was estimated by amplification of reference gene primers within the assay. To quantify the absolute abundance of each unique TCRbeta CDR3 rearrangement, sequence reads were collapsed and filtered. For each sample, productive Simpson clonality was calculated as the square root of Simpson's diversity index over productive rearrangements. Not all clones reach the TCRdb copy of this immuneACCESS table, which keeps in-frame sequences only. Checked studies attribute under half of the gap to unresolved V genes and leave the rest unexplained. Clonal size and the V and J genes are those of that table, whereas D and trimming came from the DNA. Across this sample there are 400,000 to 550,000 clones, with roughly 91% seen only once. The top ten constitute about 4.3% of the sample.

The data derive from a study of blood T cell repertoires in COVID-19 (dated by TCRdb to the early 2020s). Context from the whole study: Collaborator samples came from the United States, Italy and Spain and covered acute and convalescent phases of COVID-19. The material from the prospective study consisted of cDNA or gDNA derived from T cells, B-cell-depleted T cells, or PBMCs. Subjects who had been exposed to COVID-19, were actively infected with it, or had recovered from it provided the deeply sampled blood TCRbeta repertoires that made up the dataset. A freely available public database, intended as a resource for researchers studying the immune response to SARS-CoV-2, is where the repertoires were released. The samples were drawn from the first 160 participants of the ongoing ImmuneRACE study and from some 1,300 subjects provided by 6 global collaborators. The sample metadata nearly always contained a de-identified subject ID, COVID-19 status, age in years and sex. Where available, HLA class I and class II types were taken from metadata supplied by the sample provider and were not determined by assay-based typing.

The collaborating institutions used their own protocols to collect whole blood in K2EDTA tubes. For TCRbeta analysis, collaborator samples were shipped as frozen whole blood, as isolated PBMCs, or as DNA extracted from either sample type. Reading from cysteine to phenylalanine, the CDR3 counts 15 amino acids. The read is trimmed to its CDR3 DNA, 45 bases read in frame from base 1. Germline trimming: 1 base from V, 7 bases from J; junction bases outside gene matches: 5. The germline V gene (reference sequence) specifies LNHDA as CDR1 and SQIVND as CDR2. On the study overall, not on this receptor specifically: The amount of clinical and demographic metadata varied by source and participant and was provided uncurated.

The TCR comes from a woman aged 25 to 39 with acute or convalescent COVID-19. The rearranged chain carries TRBV19 and TRBJ2-4, and 9 junctional nucleotides match TRBD1. Sequencing used peripheral blood. The nucleotides are TGTGCCAGTAGTATAGTGGGACAGGGAGGGAACATTCAGTACTTC. The resulting protein is CASSIVGQGGNIQYF.